Given below is one T cell receptor beta chain in context. The entry originates in a study of T cell changes during pregnancy in multiple sclerosis. Clones were read by immunoSEQ multiplex PCR, and TCRdb kept only the in-frame ones, dropping some. The profile covers around 100,000 clones, with roughly nine tenths appearing a single time and 1.5% taken by the ten largest. The CDR3 has 15 residues. The V end was cut by 3 bases, the J end by 0 bases, with 9 bases between. In germline, CDR1 is MDHEN, CDR2 SYDVKM. Here the sequenced sample was peripheral blood, taken in the third trimester of pregnancy. This sequence joins TRBV28 and TRBJ1-5; D uncertain. This TCR was sampled from a female donor with multiple sclerosis, enrolled in a pregnancy study. The CDR3 coding sequence is TGTGCCAGCAGTTTGGCGGGAGTTAGCAATCAGCCCCAGCATTTT. This translates into CASSLAGVSNQPQHF. Full variable domain (missing parts from reference TRBV28 and TRBJ1-5): DVKVTQSSRYLVKRTGEKVFLECVQDMDHENMFWYRQDPGLGLRLIYFSYDVKMKEKGDIPEGYSVSREKKERFSLILESASTNQTSMYLCASSLAGVSNQPQHFGDGTRLSIL.